This is a list of T cell receptor beta chains from one sample in a study of cytomegalovirus exposure and HLA in healthy donors. Generated by immunoSEQ multiplex PCR, the TCRdb table keeps only in-frame clones and is missing some. The repertoire holds about 73,000 clones, about 95% seen once, with 3% to 3.5% in the top ten. Sequenced: PBMCs. These receptors were taken from a man between 18 and 29 years old in good health and CMV-seronegative. CDR3s include the opening cysteine and the closing phenylalanine or tryptophan. The D gene is left open where the match is weak. A clone size is listed for some rows: how often the clone was seen (once, few, many), or a class if it is expanded.

d_gene	abundance	j_gene	v_gene	CDR3aa	CDR3nt
NA	NA	TRBJ2-7	TRBV2	CASSESVSYEQYF	TGTGCCAGCAGTGAATCGGTTTCCTACGAGCAGTACTTC
TRBD1	NA	TRBJ2-1	TRBV7-9	CASSLVGQGNNEQFF	TGTGCCAGCAGCTTAGTGGGACAGGGTAACAATGAGCAGTTCTTC
NA	few	TRBJ1-2	TRBV5-1	CASTQGGANYGYTF	TGCGCCAGCACTCAGGGTGGGGCTAACTATGGCTACACCTTC
NA	NA	TRBJ1-5	TRBV29-1	CSVGGGTQPQHF	TGCAGCGTTGGAGGAGGGACTCAGCCCCAGCATTTT
NA	NA	TRBJ2-7	TRBV5-1	CASSSQGGGAYEQYF	TGCGCCAGCAGCTCTCAGGGTGGCGGGGCCTACGAGCAGTACTTC
NA	NA	TRBJ1-5	TRBV7-8	CASRPGVNQPQHF	TGTGCCAGCAGACCAGGGGTCAATCAGCCCCAGCATTTT
TRBD2	NA	TRBJ2-5	TRBV7-9	CAGGLAGPRGETQYF	TGTGCCGGGGGACTAGCGGGCCCGCGGGGAGAGACCCAGTACTTC
TRBD1	NA	TRBJ1-2	TRBV7-6	CASSPTGGEIYTF	TGTGCCAGCAGCCCGACAGGGGGCGAGATTTACACCTTC
TRBD1	NA	TRBJ2-3	TRBV15	CATSTGTAVPTDTQYF	TGTGCCACCAGCACCGGGACAGCGGTTCCCACAGATACGCAGTATTTT
NA	NA	TRBJ2-3	TRBV27	CASSLSYPNTQYF	TGTGCCAGCAGTTTGAGTTATCCGAATACGCAGTATTTT
TRBD1	NA	TRBJ1-5	TRBV19	CASSEQGWQPQHF	TGTGCCAGTAGTGAACAGGGGTGGCAGCCCCAGCATTTT
NA	NA	TRBJ2-2	TRBV7-9	CASSPRGLNTGELFF	TGTGCCAGCAGCCCCCGGGGGTTGAACACCGGGGAGCTGTTTTTT
NA	NA	TRBJ2-7	TRBV19	CASSTRRGHEQYF	TGTGCCAGTAGTACTCGGCGGGGGCACGAGCAGTACTTC
NA	NA	TRBJ1-1	TRBV19	CASSARESTEAFF	TGTGCCAGTAGTGCAAGGGAGAGCACTGAAGCTTTCTTT
TRBD1	NA	TRBJ2-3	TRBV5-1	CASSLVVTGGTDTQYF	TGCGCCAGCAGCTTGGTGGTAACAGGGGGCACAGATACGCAGTATTTT
NA	NA	TRBJ2-5	TRBV9	CASSGRGEETQYF	TGTGCCAGCAGTGGGAGGGGGGAAGAGACCCAGTACTTC
TRBD2	NA	TRBJ2-2	TRBV11-2	CASSRTSGGRNTGELFF	TGTGCCAGCAGCCGGACTAGCGGGGGGCGTAACACCGGGGAGCTGTTTTTT
TRBD2	NA	TRBJ2-1	TRBV7-9	CASRGTSGSYNEQFF	TGTGCCAGCAGGGGGACTAGCGGCTCCTACAATGAGCAGTTCTTC
NA	NA	TRBJ2-1	TRBV6-6	CASSRRGQDNNEQFF	TGTGCCAGCAGTCGGCGGGGGCAAGACAACAATGAGCAGTTCTTC
NA	NA	TRBJ2-5	TRBV7-3	CASSFGGRETQYF	TGTGCCAGCAGCTTTGGGGGGAGAGAGACCCAGTACTTC
NA	NA	TRBJ2-5	TRBV28	CASSLYRVETQYF	TGTGCCAGCAGTTTATACAGGGTGGAGACCCAGTACTTC
NA	NA	TRBJ2-3	TRBV15	CATSRWGGAEDTQYF	TGTGCCACCAGCAGATGGGGGGGCGCGGAAGATACGCAGTATTTT
TRBD1	NA	TRBJ1-2	TRBV2	CASNTGGVRGYTF	TGTGCCAGCAATACAGGGGGCGTCCGTGGCTACACCTTC
NA	NA	TRBJ2-3	TRBV9	CASSVVAYSDTQYF	TGTGCCAGCAGCGTCGTCGCGTACTCAGATACGCAGTATTTT
TRBD1	NA	TRBJ1-4	TRBV19	CASSYYRGDEKLFF	TGTGCCAGTAGTTACTACAGGGGAGATGAAAAACTGTTTTTT
NA	NA	TRBJ1-1	TRBV7-2	CASSLAPGNTEAFF	TGTGCCAGCAGCTTGGCTCCGGGGAACACTGAAGCTTTCTTT
NA	NA	TRBJ1-3	TRBV28	CASSSLEAGNTIYF	TGTGCCAGCAGTTCGTTGGAGGCTGGAAACACCATATATTTT
TRBD1	NA	TRBJ2-7	TRBV9	CASSRNGDRATEQYF	TGTGCCAGCAGCCGCAACGGAGACAGGGCAACCGAGCAGTACTTC
NA	NA	TRBJ1-5	TRBV19	CASKGVNSNQPQHF	TGTGCCAGTAAGGGGGTAAATAGCAATCAGCCCCAGCATTTT
TRBD1	once	TRBJ2-5	TRBV5-1	CASSRDRSQETQYF	TGCGCCAGCAGCAGGGACAGGAGCCAAGAGACCCAGTACTTC
TRBD1	NA	TRBJ1-6	TRBV29-1	CSVGNTGENSPLHF	TGCAGCGTCGGCAATACAGGGGAAAATTCACCCCTCCACTTT
NA	NA	TRBJ1-3	TRBV2	CASKGDTYSGNTIYF	TGTGCCAGCAAAGGGGACACCTACTCTGGAAACACCATATATTTT
NA	NA	TRBJ1-3	TRBV2	CASSEALRGFVSGNTIYF	TGTGCCAGCAGTGAAGCGCTTAGAGGGTTCGTTTCTGGAAACACCATATATTTT
NA	NA	TRBJ2-1	TRBV6-5	CASTGVPPAVNEQFF	TGTGCCAGCACGGGGGTGCCCCCGGCAGTCAATGAGCAGTTCTTC
NA	once	TRBJ2-1	TRBV4-1	CASSPVRGTMSSYNEQFF	TGCGCCAGCAGCCCAGTGAGAGGGACAATGAGCTCCTACAATGAGCAGTTCTTC
TRBD1	NA	TRBJ2-1	TRBV6-6	CASSYPTGVDEQFF	TGTGCCAGCAGTTACCCGACAGGGGTTGATGAGCAGTTCTTC
TRBD1	NA	TRBJ2-5	TRBV2	CASSEAQGMKTQYF	TGTGCCAGCAGTGAGGCACAGGGGATGAAGACCCAGTACTTC
NA	NA	TRBJ2-2	TRBV27	CASSYGTHTGELFF	TGTGCCAGCAGTTACGGGACTCACACCGGGGAGCTGTTTTTT
NA	NA	TRBJ1-5	TRBV21-1	CASSKPYRQTFASNQPQHF	TGTGCCAGCAGCAAACCCTATCGACAGACCTTCGCTAGCAATCAGCCCCAGCATTTT
TRBD2	NA	TRBJ2-2	TRBV27	CASSNLGGTGTGELFF	TGTGCCAGCAGTAATCTCGGGGGGACGGGGACCGGGGAGCTGTTTTTT
NA	NA	TRBJ1-5	TRBV15	CATSRGADNQPQHF	TGTGCCACCAGCAGGGGGGCAGACAATCAGCCCCAGCATTTT
TRBD2	NA	TRBJ2-1	TRBV13	CATCVFSGGGNNEQFF	TGTGCCACCTGCGTCTTTAGCGGGGGGGGGAACAATGAGCAGTTCTTC
NA	NA	TRBJ1-4	TRBV7-6	CASGQGHEKLFF	TGTGCCAGCGGGCAGGGCCACGAAAAACTGTTTTTT
NA	NA	TRBJ2-7	TRBV28	CASSRQVSYEQYF	TGTGCCAGCAGCAGACAGGTATCCTACGAGCAGTACTTC
NA	NA	TRBJ2-7	TRBV6-1	CASSAAGYEQYF	TGTGCCAGCAGTGCGGCGGGCTACGAGCAGTACTTC
TRBD2	once	TRBJ2-7	TRBV10-3	CATRGASGEYEQYF	TGTGCCACACGGGGGGCTAGCGGGGAATACGAGCAGTACTTC
TRBD1	NA	TRBJ1-1	TRBV25-1	CASTQGANTEAFF	TGTGCCAGTACACAGGGGGCTAACACTGAAGCTTTCTTT
TRBD1	NA	TRBJ1-3	TRBV9	CASSDRDRRSGNTIYF	TGTGCCAGCAGCGACCGGGACAGACGCTCTGGAAACACCATATATTTT
NA	NA	TRBJ1-2	TRBV10-3	CAVYLQGVDGYTF	TGTGCCGTCTACCTACAGGGTGTAGATGGCTACACCTTC